The rows below give T cell receptor beta chains drawn from one sample of a study of CD8 T cells in ankylosing spondylitis. TCRdb reprocessed the 5' RACE reads with MiXCR, giving one entry per CDR3 protein. Among over 450,000 distinct CDR3 sequences listed, 12% were seen once. Sequencing input: blood, either unsorted or a sorted T cell fraction (not recorded which). These receptor sequences come from a male donor with ankylosing spondylitis. Both conserved end residues are part of each CDR3. D genes are given only for firm matches.

v_call	j_call	d_call	cdr3_nt	cdr3_aa
TRBV10-3	TRBJ2-2	-	TGTGCCATCAGTGACCAACTCAGGACATCGGCGAACACCGGGGAGCTGTTTTTT	CAISDQLRTSANTGELFF
TRBV3-1	TRBJ1-4	-	TGTGCCAGCAGCCAAGGTTACCTTGGGCTGTTTTTT	CASSQGYLGLFF
TRBV7-8	TRBJ2-1	-	TGTGCCAGCAGCCCTACCCGGGATGAGCAGTTCTTC	CASSPTRDEQFF
TRBV7-9	TRBJ1-1	-	TGTGCCAGCACCCAGGGGCCAGCTAACACTGAAGCTTTCTTT	CASTQGPANTEAFF
TRBV14	TRBJ2-3	TRBD2	TGTGCCAGCAGCCGTATAGCGGGAGGAGGAGATACGCAGTATTTT	CASSRIAGGGDTQYF
TRBV2	TRBJ1-5	-	TGTGCCAGCAGGGAAGTGGCGGGACACTTGCATTTT	CASREVAGHLHF
TRBV9	TRBJ2-2	TRBD2	TGTGCCAGCAGCCCTTTGGGCGGGACTACGGGGGCCGGGGAGCTGTTTTTT	CASSPLGGTTGAGELFF
TRBV10-3	TRBJ2-5	-	TGTGCCATCAGTGGACAGCACCTAGGGGAGACCCAGTACTTC	CAISGQHLGETQYF
TRBV20-1	TRBJ2-7	TRBD1	TGCAGTGCTAGAGAGCGGACAGGGGGAGGGTACGAGCAGTACTTC	CSARERTGGGYEQYF
TRBV3-1	TRBJ1-1	-	TGTGCCAGCAGCTTCGGGGGCAGGGCTAGGTACACTGAAGCTTTCTTT	CASSFGGRARYTEAFF
TRBV4-2	TRBJ1-1	-	TGTGCCAGCAGCCAAGAATTTTTCCTCACTGAAGCTTTCTTT	CASSQEFFLTEAFF